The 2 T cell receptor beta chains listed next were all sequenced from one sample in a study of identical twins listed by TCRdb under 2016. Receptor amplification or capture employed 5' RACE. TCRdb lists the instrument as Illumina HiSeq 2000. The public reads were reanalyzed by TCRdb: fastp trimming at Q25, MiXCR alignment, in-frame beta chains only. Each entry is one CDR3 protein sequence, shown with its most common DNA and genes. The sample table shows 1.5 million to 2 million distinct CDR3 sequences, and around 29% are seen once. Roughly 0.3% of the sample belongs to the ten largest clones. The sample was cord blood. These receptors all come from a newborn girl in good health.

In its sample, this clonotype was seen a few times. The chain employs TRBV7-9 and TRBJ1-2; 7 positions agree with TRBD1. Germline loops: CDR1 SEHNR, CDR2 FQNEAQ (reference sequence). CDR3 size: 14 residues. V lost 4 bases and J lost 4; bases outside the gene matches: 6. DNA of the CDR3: TGTGCCAGCAGCTCGGGACAGTCTTCCTATGGCTACACCTTC. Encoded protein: CASSSGQSSYGYTF.

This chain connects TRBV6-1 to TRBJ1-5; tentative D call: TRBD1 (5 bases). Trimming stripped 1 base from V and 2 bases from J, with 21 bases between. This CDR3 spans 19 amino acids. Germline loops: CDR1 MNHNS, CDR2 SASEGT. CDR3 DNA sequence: TGTGCCAGCAGTGAAGACACTCCCCTTTCGGGACGGGGCAATCAGCCCCAGCATTTT. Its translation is CASSEDTPLSGRGNQPQHF.